This TCR beta chain was sequenced in a study of PD-L1 blockade in urothelial cancer. Study information: Men with urothelial cancer arising in the bladder made up most of the 29 patients. Prior chemotherapy ranged from 0 to 3 regimens per patient. Blood gave a median about 150,000 T cells.

On this clone: Antigen unknown.

Noted time point: pretreatment peripheral blood. Sequencing used immunoSEQ multiplex PCR; TCRdb keeps in-frame clones, though not all of them. In the table there are almost 90,000 clones, about four fifths of which are singletons. The CDR3 extends over 16 amino acids. The trim removed 5 bases at V and 3 bases at J, leaving 5 bases unmatched. From germline, CDR1 is MNHGY and CDR2 SVAAGI. Study observations and caveats: In blood sampled pretreatment, TCR clonality below the median predicted better survival.

The origin of this receptor is a man aged 55-75 years with urothelial cancer. The chain has TRBV6-9 and TRBJ1-5; the match to TRBD1 covers 12 bases. Source: PBMCs, taken around atezolizumab (anti-PD-L1) treatment. CDR3: CASSRGTGGPNQPQHF. The DNA for the CDR3 is TGTGCCAGCAGTCGCGGGACAGGGGGCCCCAATCAGCCCCAGCATTTT.